This T cell receptor (beta chain) comes out of a study of beta chain features in type 1 diabetes (dated by TCRdb to 2016 to 2019). About the study as a whole: No differences in mean age, gender distribution, total cell number or subset yield were found between patients and healthy donors. A total of roughly 99,000,000 sorted cells were examined across all samples, and the number of cells per subset was strongly correlated with RNA yield. The study compared TCRB repertoires of sorted circulating CD4+ T cell subsets between recently diagnosed type 1 diabetes patients and matched healthy donors. Regulatory and stem cell-like memory subsets were obtained from only 8 patients and roughly 8 healthy donors, while naive and central memory subsets were obtained from all 30 or so donors.

Overall results and qualifications from the work: At VDJ recombination sites, patients with type 1 diabetes made fewer insertions and deleted more nucleotides, a pattern implying thymic rearrangement abnormalities. Because cDNA rather than genomic DNA was sequenced, highly expressing activated cells could have been over-represented, although no difference in activation and CD3 levels was found between groups. PCR may preferentially amplify shorter templates, but because patient and control samples were amplified and corrected together, any resulting skew would affect both groups equally. Naive, central memory and regulatory TCRB repertoires appeared to be more similar among patients than among healthy donors. Because the HLA sub-analyses included only small numbers of individuals, any influence of HLA type on TCRB rearrangement was left unresolved. In all four CD4+ subsets, TCRB CDR3 length was moderately but significantly shorter in type 1 diabetes patients.

The entire isolated RNA was reverse transcribed using the High Capacity cDNA Reverse Transcription Kit, and thus expressed TCRB transcripts were sequenced. Deep immunoSEQ sequencing was applied to naive, central memory and regulatory T cell samples, giving an average of around 3.4 million total reads per sample. Sorted cells were lysed in RLT buffer, and RNA was extracted using DNase-treated RNeasy Micro or Mini kits according to cell number. To prevent cross-contamination, each cell subset was processed individually, whereas patient and healthy donor samples were processed jointly. Using the immunoSEQ multiplex PCR, TCRB sequences were amplified from cDNA into 87-bp fragments spanning the CDR3 region. The amplicons were sequenced using the Illumina HiSeq platform. Under the source paper's analysis protocol: PCR bias was corrected computationally using synthetic template baselines, and reads within Hamming distance 2 were collapsed, with unmergeable singletons discarded. Reads were aligned against IMGT to assign V, D and J genes, CDR3 length and insertions or deletions at six rearrangement sites. Clonotype counts were normalized to sorted cell number within each subset before computing true diversity and Gini coefficients with the tcR R package. Repertoire sharing was quantified using the overlap coefficient calculated on TCRB nucleotide sequences. The clones in this table, taken by TCRdb from immuneACCESS, are in-frame only. Not every clone is retained; where verified, under half of the shortfall comes from an unresolved V gene, and the cause of the rest is unknown. The DNA was the basis for D and trimming; V, J and clone size are from that table. The sample table records 120,000 to 150,000 clones; roughly 48% of these occur just once. In total, the top ten clones hold 0.35% to 0.45% of the sample.

From the cysteine through the phenylalanine, the CDR3 covers 14 amino acids. The sequence is cut down to CDR3 DNA, 42 bases in frame from base 1. The CDR1 and CDR2 encoded by the germline V gene are MDHEN and SYDVKM. V is pruned by 4 bases and J by 7 bases, leaving 9 bases of the junction without a gene match. A single count supports this clone. Its antigen is still unknown. No base-level quality is on record; no much larger clone is a single base apart. From each donor, a single peripheral blood sample of around 0.12 L on average was drawn into heparinised tubes. Using a panel that included CD45RO, CCR7, CD25, CD127, CD95 and CD27, naive, central memory, regulatory and stem cell-like memory CD4+ T cells were sorted on a BD FACSAria II. A purity above 95% was achieved for all sorted populations. PBMCs were isolated immediately by Lymphoprep density gradient centrifugation and stained directly without culture. To minimize batch effects, samples were stained and sorted in pairs, one healthy donor with one patient per experiment.

The receptor chain draws on TRBV28 and TRBJ2-5, with 7 middle bases fitting TRBD1. What was sequenced was Tregs from blood. Sample cell subset or site, as interpreted from the label and publication: regulatory CD4+ T cells. This clonotype was sampled from a man aged 18 to 29 in good health. The CDR3: CASSSPTGAWTQYF. The DNA reads TGTGCCAGCAGTTCCCCTACAGGGGCGTGGACCCAGTACTTC.